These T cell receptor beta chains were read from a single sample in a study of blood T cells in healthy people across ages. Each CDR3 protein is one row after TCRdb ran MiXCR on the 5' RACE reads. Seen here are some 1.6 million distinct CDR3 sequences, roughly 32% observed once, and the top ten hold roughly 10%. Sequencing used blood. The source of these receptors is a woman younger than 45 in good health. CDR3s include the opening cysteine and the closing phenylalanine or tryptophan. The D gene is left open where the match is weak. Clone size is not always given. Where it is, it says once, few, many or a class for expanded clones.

DNA: TGTGCCAGCAGTCCCGGCGGGGCTAGCGGGAGGGGACGACCCTACGAGCAGTACTTC
CDR3: CASSPGGASGRGRPYEQYF
length: 19
J: TRBJ2-7
D: TRBD2
V: TRBV12-3/TRBV12-4
size: -

DNA: TGTGCCAGCACCCTAAGGGGCAGACTTCCTCCCTCTGGGGCCAACGTCCTGACTTTC
CDR3: CASTLRGRLPPSGANVLTF
length: 19
J: TRBJ2-6
D: -
V: TRBV13
size: -

DNA: TGTGTCAGCAGCGTCGACAGGGGGCAGACCCAGTACTTC
CDR3: CVSSVDRGQTQYF
length: 13
J: TRBJ2-5
D: TRBD1
V: TRBV9
size: -

DNA: TGTGCCAGTACCCTCGGGAGGGGAAGGCAGGGCACTGAAGCTTTCTTT
CDR3: CASTLGRGRQGTEAFF
length: 16
J: TRBJ1-1
D: -
V: TRBV19
size: -

DNA: TGCGCCAGCAGCTTGAATGGCTACACAGATGCGCAGTATTTT
CDR3: CASSLNGYTDAQYF
length: 14
J: TRBJ2-3
D: -
V: TRBV5-1
size: -

DNA: TGTGCCAGCAGTATACAGGGGGCAGGGAACACTGAAGCTTTCTTT
CDR3: CASSIQGAGNTEAFF
length: 15
J: TRBJ1-1
D: TRBD1
V: TRBV27
size: -

DNA: TGCAGTGCTAGACAGGGACTCGGGGATGGCTACACCTTC
CDR3: CSARQGLGDGYTF
length: 13
J: TRBJ1-2
D: -
V: TRBV20-1
size: -

DNA: TGCGCCAGCAGCTTTGCGACTAGCGGGGGACAAGAGACCCAGTACTTC
CDR3: CASSFATSGGQETQYF
length: 16
J: TRBJ2-5
D: TRBD2
V: TRBV5-1
size: -

DNA: TGTGCCAGCAGCCCTAGTAGCGGGAGGTCCTACGAGCAGTACTTC
CDR3: CASSPSSGRSYEQYF
length: 15
J: TRBJ2-7
D: TRBD2
V: TRBV11-2
size: -

DNA: TGCAGTGCTAGACCCCCTTTCGCTCGCGCCTACCACACAGATACGCAGTATTTT
CDR3: CSARPPFARAYHTDTQYF
length: 18
J: TRBJ2-3
D: -
V: TRBV20-1
size: -

DNA: TGTGCCACCAGCAGAGGCGGACAGGGGGCGAACTATGGCTACACCTTC
CDR3: CATSRGGQGANYGYTF
length: 16
J: TRBJ1-2
D: TRBD1
V: TRBV15
size: -

DNA: TGCGCCAGCAGCTTGGAGGGGGCGGCTAATGAAAAACTGTTTTTT
CDR3: CASSLEGAANEKLFF
length: 15
J: TRBJ1-4
D: TRBD1
V: TRBV5-1
size: few

DNA: TGCAGCGTTGAACATAAAGGACTAGGGGTTAATGAGCAGTTCTTC
CDR3: CSVEHKGLGVNEQFF
length: 15
J: TRBJ2-1
D: TRBD2
V: TRBV29-1
size: few

DNA: TGCGCCAGCAGCCCAATCTCAGGGGGCTTAGGGGACACTGAAGCTTTCTTT
CDR3: CASSPISGGLGDTEAFF
length: 17
J: TRBJ1-1
D: TRBD1
V: TRBV4-1
size: -

DNA: TGTGCCAGCAGTTACCCCAAGGTTCTTAGCGGGAGGGAGGAGACCCAGTACTTC
CDR3: CASSYPKVLSGREETQYF
length: 18
J: TRBJ2-5
D: TRBD2
V: TRBV6-5
size: -

DNA: TGTGCCAGCAGCCATCGATTAACGACTAGCGGGAGGGTCACAGATACGCAGTATTTT
CDR3: CASSHRLTTSGRVTDTQYF
length: 19
J: TRBJ2-3
D: TRBD2
V: TRBV3-1
size: few

DNA: TGTGCCAGCAGGACAGGGGGAGGAGAGACCCAGTACTTC
CDR3: CASRTGGGETQYF
length: 13
J: TRBJ2-5
D: TRBD1
V: TRBV2
size: few

DNA: TGTGCCACCCGGGACCGACCGAACACCGGGGAGCTGTTTTTT
CDR3: CATRDRPNTGELFF
length: 14
J: TRBJ2-2
D: -
V: TRBV12-3/TRBV12-4
size: few

DNA: TGCGCCAGCAGCACTGGACAGGGCGGGATGGGACTCCATGGGGGCTACACCTTC
CDR3: CASSTGQGGMGLHGGYTF
length: 18
J: TRBJ1-2
D: TRBD1
V: TRBV5-1
size: -

DNA: TGTGCCAGCAGTTTTTACCCCGACAGGGTATCTAATGAAAAACTGTTTTTT
CDR3: CASSFYPDRVSNEKLFF
length: 17
J: TRBJ1-4
D: TRBD1
V: TRBV27
size: few

DNA: TGTGCCAGCAGCCCGGTAGCGGGGGCCTTCTACAATGAGCAGTTCTTC
CDR3: CASSPVAGAFYNEQFF
length: 16
J: TRBJ2-1
D: TRBD2
V: TRBV11-2
size: few

DNA: TGCAGCGCCGCGAACGGAAGGAACTCCTACGAGCAGTACTTC
CDR3: CSAANGRNSYEQYF
length: 14
J: TRBJ2-7
D: -
V: TRBV29-1
size: few

DNA: TGCAGTGCTAGAGGGGGGACAGTGGCGGGCGGCTACACCTTC
CDR3: CSARGGTVAGGYTF
length: 14
J: TRBJ1-2
D: TRBD1
V: TRBV20-1
size: -

DNA: TGTGCCAGCAGCTTAATTTCCAGGAGACAGGGGGGAACTGAAGCTTTCTTT
CDR3: CASSLISRRQGGTEAFF
length: 17
J: TRBJ1-1
D: TRBD1
V: TRBV11-2
size: few

DNA: TGCAGTGCTAGTGGGACTAGCGGGGTGGGCGCAGATACGCAGTATTTT
CDR3: CSASGTSGVGADTQYF
length: 16
J: TRBJ2-3
D: TRBD2
V: TRBV20-1
size: -

DNA: TGTGCCAGCAGTGTAACCGGGACGGCTAAGTACTTC
CDR3: CASSVTGTAKYF
length: 12
J: TRBJ2-7
D: -
V: TRBV27
size: few

DNA: TGCAGCGTCCACAGACAGGGTGTTTATCATGAGCAGTTCTTC
CDR3: CSVHRQGVYHEQFF
length: 14
J: TRBJ2-1
D: TRBD1
V: TRBV29-1
size: many

DNA: TGTGCCAGCAGGAAAGCGGGGGGCACAGATACGCAGTATTTT
CDR3: CASRKAGGTDTQYF
length: 14
J: TRBJ2-3
D: TRBD2
V: TRBV2
size: -

DNA: TGTGCCAGCAGTCACAGGGGCCTAGCCAAAAACATTCAGTACTTC
CDR3: CASSHRGLAKNIQYF
length: 15
J: TRBJ2-4
D: TRBD1
V: TRBV28
size: -

DNA: TGTGCCAGCAGCGAAGGACAGGGGACAGCCCAGTACTTC
CDR3: CASSEGQGTAQYF
length: 13
J: TRBJ2-5
D: TRBD1
V: TRBV2
size: -

DNA: TGTGCCAGTCCCGTACGTCGGACAGAGTCCTACGTCGAGCAGTACTTC
CDR3: CASPVRRTESYVEQYF
length: 16
J: TRBJ2-7
D: -
V: TRBV12-3/TRBV12-4
size: -

DNA: TGTGCCAGCAACTCGCGGGGGAGCAACACAGATACGCAGTATTTT
CDR3: CASNSRGSNTDTQYF
length: 15
J: TRBJ2-3
D: TRBD2
V: TRBV5-8
size: few

DNA: TGTGCCAGCAGCGTCGACAGGGCTTCCTACAATGAGCAGTTCTTC
CDR3: CASSVDRASYNEQFF
length: 15
J: TRBJ2-1
D: TRBD1
V: TRBV9
size: few

DNA: TGCGCCAGCAGCCGCGGACTAGCGGGGACCCCCTACGAGCAGTACTTC
CDR3: CASSRGLAGTPYEQYF
length: 16
J: TRBJ2-7
D: TRBD2
V: TRBV4-1
size: -

DNA: TGTGCCAGCAGTTACCCCCTGGGGGGCACTAACTATGGCTACACCTTC
CDR3: CASSYPLGGTNYGYTF
length: 16
J: TRBJ1-2
D: -
V: TRBV6-6
size: -

DNA: TGTGCCAGCAGCAAAATTCGCAACGGCCCGGGGGAGCAGTACTTC
CDR3: CASSKIRNGPGEQYF
length: 15
J: TRBJ2-7
D: -
V: TRBV21-1
size: -

DNA: TGCAGCGTTGAGCCAGTCAGCTGGGGATCGGTGGAGACCCAGTACTTC
CDR3: CSVEPVSWGSVETQYF
length: 16
J: TRBJ2-5
D: -
V: TRBV29-1
size: many

DNA: TGCAGTGCTAGACCTCCCGGGACAGACTACAATGAGCAGTTCTTC
CDR3: CSARPPGTDYNEQFF
length: 15
J: TRBJ2-1
D: TRBD1
V: TRBV20-1
size: -

DNA: TGTACCAGCAGCCTCAGCGGGGGGGCAGATACGCAGTATTTT
CDR3: CTSSLSGGADTQYF
length: 14
J: TRBJ2-3
D: TRBD2
V: TRBV7-3
size: -

DNA: TGTGCCAGCAGCCGACAGGGCCCCGGGGCCACCATATATTTT
CDR3: CASSRQGPGATIYF
length: 14
J: TRBJ1-3
D: TRBD1
V: TRBV12-3/TRBV12-4
size: once